A selection of T cell receptor beta chains follows, all from one sample in a study of response to subunit inactivated influenza vaccine. One entry per CDR3 protein, called by TCRdb with MiXCR from the RT-PCR reads. This sample has about 520,000 distinct CDR3 sequences; 9.5% to 12% occur once, and the top ten carry approximately 12%. The sequences come from PBMCs from blood, collected roughly 45 days after vaccination. The receptor source for this set is a man in his forties or fifties who received an inactivated influenza vaccine. Each CDR3 is given with its conserved first and last residue. Fields, in order: clone size, CDR3 length, J gene, D gene, V gene, CDR3 DNA, CDR3 protein. D genes are given only for firm matches. The size entry is marked missing in some rows and otherwise reads once, few, many or a size class.

.,15,TRBJ2-7,TRBD1,TRBV7-2,TGTGCCAGCAGTCGTCAGGGGGTCACGTCCTACGAGCAGTACTTC,CASSRQGVTSYEQYF
.,20,TRBJ2-1,.,TRBV5-6,TGTGCCAGCAGCTTGCCAAAACCGCCCCAAAGGACGCCCTCCTACAATGAGCAGTTCTTC,CASSLPKPPQRTPSYNEQFF
.,15,TRBJ1-1,.,TRBV27,TGTGCCAGCATCTCCATAGGGCGGATGAACACTGAAGCTTTCTTT,CASISIGRMNTEAFF
.,12,TRBJ2-5,.,TRBV3-1,TGTGCCAGCAGCCAAGACCTGGAGACCCAGTACTTC,CASSQDLETQYF
few,13,TRBJ2-1,TRBD2,TRBV11-2,TGTGCCAGCAGCTTAGGTAGCGGGCATGAGCAGTTCTTC,CASSLGSGHEQFF
.,14,TRBJ2-1,TRBD1,TRBV6-2/TRBV6-3,TGTGCCAGCAAGATCGCAGGGGGCCGGAATGAGCAGTTCTTC,CASKIAGGRNEQFF
few,13,TRBJ2-7,TRBD2,TRBV6-1,TGTGCCAGCAACCGGGGCCAGCGGGGCGAGCAGTACTTC,CASNRGQRGEQYF
.,15,TRBJ1-5,.,TRBV7-9,TGTGCCAGCAGCTTAGCTGGAGCAACCAATCAGCCCCAGCATTTT,CASSLAGATNQPQHF
.,15,TRBJ2-5,TRBD1,TRBV20-1,TGCAGTGCTAGAGATGGGGGACAGGGGACAGAGACCCAGTACTTC,CSARDGGQGTETQYF
many,16,TRBJ2-1,TRBD2,TRBV20-1,TGCAGTGCTAGGCCCCGACTAGCAGGATTTTACAATGAGCAGTTCTTC,CSARPRLAGFYNEQFF
.,13,TRBJ1-1,.,TRBV20-1,TGCAGTGATCTACGTTGGGGTGTTACTGAAGCTTTCTTT,CSDLRWGVTEAFF
many,15,TRBJ1-5,.,TRBV5-5,TGTGCCAGCAGCTTAGTGGGGGTTGGCAATCAGCCCCAGCATTTT,CASSLVGVGNQPQHF
few,15,TRBJ2-1,TRBD2,TRBV5-1,TGCGCCAGCAGCGTTACCGGGACTAGCGGGGGCGCGCAGTTCTTC,CASSVTGTSGGAQFF
.,13,TRBJ1-2,.,TRBV7-2,TGTGCCAGCAGCTTCGGGACACGCGGTGGCTACACCTTC,CASSFGTRGGYTF
many,16,TRBJ2-1,TRBD2,TRBV6-2/TRBV6-3,TGTGCCAGCAGTTCACCGGGACTAGCGTCCTACAATGAGCAGTTCTTC,CASSSPGLASYNEQFF
.,13,TRBJ1-4,.,TRBV7-9,TGTGCCAGCAGCTTAGCTGGTGATCCAAGCCCAGTTTTT,CASSLAGDPSPVF
.,15,TRBJ1-5,.,TRBV7-8,TGTGCCAGCAGCTTCGATAACAGACGACTCCAGCCCCAGCATTTT,CASSFDNRRLQPQHF
few,14,TRBJ2-5,TRBD2,TRBV7-9,TGTGCCAGCAGCATGTCTAGCGGGGTGGAGACCCAGTACTTC,CASSMSSGVETQYF
few,16,TRBJ2-5,TRBD2,TRBV4-1,TGCGCCAGCAGCCAAGAACCTAGCGGGGGCGGAGAGACCCAGTACTTC,CASSQEPSGGGETQYF
.,15,TRBJ2-7,.,TRBV4-2,TGTGCCAGCAGCCAAGGACGTCAGGGTGCCTACGAGCAGTACTTC,CASSQGRQGAYEQYF
.,17,TRBJ2-7,TRBD1,TRBV3-1,TGTGCCAGCAGCCAAGATTTCGCAGGGGGAATGGCCTACGAGCAGTACTTC,CASSQDFAGGMAYEQYF
few,14,TRBJ2-5,TRBD2,TRBV20-1,TGCAGTGCTAGTAGGACTAGCGGGAGAGAGACCCAGTACTTC,CSASRTSGRETQYF
.,14,TRBJ2-4,TRBD2,TRBV6-1,TGTGCCAGCAGCCGCGGGAGTGCCAAAAACATTCAGTACTTC,CASSRGSAKNIQYF
.,15,TRBJ1-4,.,TRBV20-1,TGCAGTGCTAGAAAGTCGGGACGGTCCAATGAAAAACTGTTTTTT,CSARKSGRSNEKLFF
few,14,TRBJ2-5,.,TRBV29-1,TGCAGCGTTGAGGGTAGGACTAACCAAGAGACCCAGTACTTC,CSVEGRTNQETQYF
.,14,TRBJ2-4,TRBD2,TRBV20-1,TGCAGTGCTAGAGGGACTAGTGCCAAAAACATTCAGTACTTC,CSARGTSAKNIQYF
.,17,TRBJ1-1,TRBD1,TRBV11-3,TGTGCCAGCAGCTTAGAAGCTCGACAGGGGGAAAACACTGAAGCTTTCTTT,CASSLEARQGENTEAFF
many,17,TRBJ2-1,TRBD1,TRBV5-1,TGCGCCAGCAGCCCGACGGGACAGGCCATGACCTACAATGAGCAGTTCTTC,CASSPTGQAMTYNEQFF
few,13,TRBJ2-2,.,TRBV29-1,TGCAGCGTTGAATGGTCGGGGTCCGGGGAGCTGTTTTTT,CSVEWSGSGELFF
.,14,TRBJ2-1,TRBD2,TRBV4-2,TGTGCCAGCAGCCAAGGGACTAGCGGGTATGAGCAGTTCTTC,CASSQGTSGYEQFF
.,14,TRBJ1-5,.,TRBV20-1,TGCAGTGCTACACGTGGGGGCAGCAATCAGCCCCAGCATTTT,CSATRGGSNQPQHF
.,14,TRBJ1-6,.,TRBV7-9,TGTGCCAGCCATAGAGGGGGAAGCGGATCACCCCTCCACTTT,CASHRGGSGSPLHF